The clone carrying this TCR beta chain was detected ten times or more. Its antigen is unidentified. RNA transcripts yielded amplified TCR beta CDR3 regions. RT-PCR was first run with HTBI primers, then multiplex PCR in a second round. In TCRdb, the multiplex PCR reads were re-called with MiXCR into one record per CDR3 protein. Of about 380,000 distinct CDR3 sequences listed, 15% were seen once; the top ten hold 5.5% to 8%. This sample is drawn from a study of Graves' ophthalmopathy and Graves' hyperthyroidism. Findings and limits, study-wide: Ophthalmopathy versus stable hyperthyroidism: 13-signature model gave 87.88% sensitivity, approximately 80% specificity.

CDR3 size: 18 residues. Per the germline V gene, CDR1 is SGHAT and CDR2 is FQNNGV. The ends lost 1 base at V and 2 bases at J; junction bases unmatched: 7. The receptor comes from a woman between 18 and 30 years old with stable Graves' hyperthyroidism. This chain connects TRBV11-2 to TRBJ2-2; 10 nucleotides line up with TRBD2. Source material: peripheral blood. In DNA, the CDR3 is TGTGCCAGCAGCTTAGTATGGAGCGGGGGGGACAACACCGGGGAGCTGTTTTTT. This gives the protein CASSLVWSGGDNTGELFF.